These 12 T cell receptor beta chains share one sample of origin, sequenced in a study of CD4 T cells in relation to SARS-CoV-2 and coronaviruses. The unexposed donors gave CD4+ T cells in about 2010-2019, prior to COVID-19. The cells were cultured for about 10 days before CD4+ T cells were isolated. No cognate antigen is known for these TCRs. Some clones are missing from TCRdb's copy, which holds only in-frame ones; the method was immunoSEQ multiplex PCR. Altogether about 18,000 clones are present, roughly 80% being singletons, with the ten largest covering roughly a quarter. The material sequenced was CD4+ T cells from PBMCs, cultured in vitro. These receptors originate from a human donor in good health.

This sequence joins TRBV30 and TRBJ1-2; D unresolved. Between the trimmed V and J ends, which lost 0 bases and 4 bases, there was a span of 9 bases. From germline, CDR1 is GTSNPN and CDR2 SVGIG (reference sequence). The CDR3 length is 13 residues. DNA of the CDR3: TGTGCCTGGAGTGTTTTAAGACCCTATGGCTACACCTTC. Residues: CAWSVLRPYGYTF.

CDR3 bases: TGCGCCAGCAGCCAACCCCGACAGAACAATGAGCAGTTCTTC. It yields the protein CASSQPRQNNEQFF. The chain employs TRBV4-1 and TRBJ2-1; D is perhaps TRBD1 (5 bases). Germline CDR1 reads MGHRA; CDR2 reads YSYEKL. The ends were cut back, 2 bases at V and 5 bases at J, with 10 bases in the middle. CDR3 length: 14 residues.

V gene TRBV10-3 combines with J gene TRBJ1-2; 7 bases are shared with TRBD1. The CDR3 spans 13 residues. J lost 2 bases, V lost 5 bases, and 2 bases had no gene match. CDR1 is ENHRY, CDR2 SYGVKD, per germline. The CDR3 loop is CAISMTGNYGYTF. CDR3 sequence (DNA): TGTGCCATCAGTATGACAGGGAACTATGGCTACACCTTC.

This clone was detected only once. It is likely a read error, because the conserved phenylalanine at the end of the CDR3 is missing. It is unclear where the CDR3 begins or ends on the DNA, so no DNA is shown, and the CDR3 is as TCRdb lists it. This rearrangement joins TRBV12-3 or TRBV12-4 to TRBJ1-2. Ends included, the CDR3 has 13 residues. The CDR3 sequence is CAYLPGLRRAMRA.

The chain uses TRBV7-6 and TRBJ2-5; 9 positions match TRBD2. The CDR3 is 15 amino acids. Germline V gene lookup returns CDR1 SGHVS and CDR2 FNYEAQ. Trimming removed 3 bases from V and 3 bases from J; junction bases left unmatched: 5. In DNA form, the CDR3 reads TGTGCCAGCAGCTTCGGACTAGCGCGTGAAGAGACCCAGTACTTC. Translation: CASSFGLAREETQYF.

The chain recombines TRBV5-4 with TRBJ1-5, with D unresolved. The CDR3 length is 11 residues. With 2 bases removed from V and 6 bases from J, the gap between germline ends came to 3 bases. Germline V gene lookup returns CDR1 SGHNT and CDR2 YYREEE (reference sequence). The CDR3 loop reads CASSLFQPQHF. As DNA, the CDR3 is TGTGCCAGCAGCTTATTTCAGCCCCAGCATTTT.

The V call is TRBV15, the J call TRBJ2-7, with a weak D call TRBD1 (6 bases). The V and J ends lost 2 bases and 7 bases respectively, with 15 bases between them. Germline V gene data show CDR1 as LNHNV and CDR2 as YYDKDF (reference sequence). The CDR3 extends over 14 amino acids. CDR3 protein: CATSRSWDTVEQYF. CDR3 DNA sequence: TGTGCCACCAGCAGATCCTGGGACACGGTAGAGCAGTACTTC. Looking up the rest from reference TRBV15 and TRBJ2-7 gives the full variable domain: DAMVIQNPRYQVTQFGKPVTLSCSQTLNHNVMYWYQQKSSQAPKLLFHYYDKDFNNEADTPDNFQSRRPNTSFCFLDIRSPGLGDTAMYLCATSRSWDTVEQYFGPGTRLTVT.

The table lists this clone with a few counts. J is TRBJ1-4 and V is TRBV28, with a weak D call TRBD1 (5 bases). This CDR3 comprises 11 residues. Germline CDR1 reads MDHEN; CDR2 reads SYDVKM. Deletions cut 10 bases from V and 5 bases from J, with 8 bases between. CDR3 loop: CATGLNEKLFF. CDR3 bases: TGTGCCACGGGGCTGAATGAAAAACTGTTTTTT.

V and J are TRBV30 and TRBJ1-5; D gene unclear. The CDR3 loop spans 16 amino acids. Germline CDR1 and CDR2: GTSNPN and SVGIG (reference sequence). The V end lost 0 bases, the J end lost 0 bases, and 12 bases lay between the germline ends. The CDR3 loop reads CAWSVPAGVSNQPQHF. Here the CDR3 DNA reads TGTGCCTGGAGTGTGCCGGCAGGAGTTAGCAATCAGCCCCAGCATTTT.

The chain recombines TRBV2 with TRBJ1-1, with 12 bases matching TRBD1. The germline V gene has CDR1 SNHLY and CDR2 FYNNEI. The CDR3 runs 16 residues. J was trimmed by 6 bases and V by 5 bases; bases with no gene match: 10. The CDR3 loop is CASSSGTGGRKSEAFF. The CDR3 DNA reads as TGTGCCAGCAGTTCCGGGACAGGGGGCCGGAAGTCTGAAGCTTTCTTT.

This rearrangement joins TRBV3-1 (or the pseudogene TRBV3-2) to TRBJ1-2; the D is unclear. The CDR3 runs to 13 residues. The V and J ends lost 1 base and 4 bases respectively, with 7 bases between them. Germline lookup yields CDR1 LGHDT and CDR2 YNNKEL (reference sequence). For the CDR3, the DNA is TGTGCCAGCAGCCAAGTCAGGTTCTATGGCTACACCTTC. As protein: CASSQVRFYGYTF.

The sample holds one count of this clone. Written as DNA, the CDR3 is TGTGCCAGCAGCCGGCCTGGATCCTACGAGCAGTACTTC. Translating it yields CASSRPGSYEQYF. This chain connects TRBV7-9 to TRBJ2-7, with unresolved D. The CDR3 loop spans 13 amino acids. Trimming shortened V by 5 bases and J by 1 base, and 9 bases separated the two germline ends. Per germline, CDR1 SEHNR and CDR2 FQNEAQ (reference sequence).